This T cell receptor beta chain was identified during a study of T cell responses to AZD1222 COVID-19 vaccine. Overall study results and limits: Across spike, vaccine-associated CD4 TCRs were found, dominant at 160-218 and 743-854. There were mostly white British donors and more females than males, and clonal diversity was possibly underestimated. With two AZD1222 doses given, Spike-specific TCR breadth and depth both rose. Just a handful of AZD1222 recipients were seropositive at baseline.

The method was immunoSEQ multiplex PCR; TCRdb's version includes in-frame clones alone and lacks a portion of them. The sample totals about 140,000 clones; its top ten clones hold around 2.4%. Trimming took 5 bases from V and 6 from J, leaving 17 bases between them. This CDR3 is 14 amino acids long. Germline V gives CDR1 GTSNPN, CDR2 SVGIG (reference sequence). Worth noting for this clone: Its target is not known.

What was sequenced was peripheral blood. This TCR was sampled from an adult in good health. The V and J genes are TRBV30 and TRBJ1-5; possible D gene TRBD1, 6 bases. The CDR3 region has the DNA TGTGCCTGGGGAACCGACAGGCTCGGTCAGCCCCAGCATTTT. Protein: CAWGTDRLGQPQHF.